The clone carrying this T cell receptor beta chain was observed a few times. The sample comes from a study of OX40 agonist ivuxolimab in advanced cancers. CDR1 is LNHDA, CDR2 SQIVND, per germline (reference sequence). V was pared by 10 bases and J by 1 base, with 12 bases of the junction left unmatched. CDR3 length: 15 residues. Sequencing was performed with immunoSEQ multiplex PCR; in TCRdb, only in-frame clones are kept and a portion is missing. The sample lists approximately 60,000 clones, around four fifths occurring once. The TCR was taken from an adult with an advanced solid tumor such as melanoma, head and neck, liver or kidney cancer. The rearrangement uses TRBV19 and TRBJ2-7, with 8 bases identical to TRBD1. The sequences come from CD4+ or CD8+ T cells sorted from blood, collected in a trial of the OX40 agonist ivuxolimab. CDR3 loop: CATTPRTGLSYEQYF. CDR3 DNA: TGTGCCACCACCCCCCGGACAGGGCTTTCCTACGAGCAGTACTTC.